These 29 T cell receptor beta chains originate from one sample sequenced in a study of blood T cell repertoires in COVID-19. The assay was immunoSEQ multiplex PCR, and TCRdb's table has in-frame clones only and misses some. Altogether 150,000 to 200,000 clones are present, approximately 80% being singletons, with the ten largest covering roughly 8.8%. Sequenced sample: peripheral blood. The receptors come from a woman older than 75 with COVID-19, enrolled during active disease.

This chain links TRBV6-5 with TRBJ1-6; a weak D match, TRBD1 (6 bases). The CDR3 is 15 residues long. Germline CDR1 and CDR2: MNHEY and SVGAGI. V lost 2 bases to trimming and J lost 8 bases, with 13 bases between them. The CDR3 region is CASSYARGRDSPLHF. CDR3 nucleotides: TGTGCCAGCAGTTACGCCAGGGGACGAGATTCACCCCTCCACTTT.

The chain has TRBV5-1 and TRBJ2-2; 8 bases are a match to TRBD1. The CDR3 runs to 17 residues. V lost 4 bases to trimming and J lost 8 bases; unmatched junction nucleotides: 16. The germline CDR1 and CDR2 sequences are SGHRS and YFSETQ. The CDR3 sequence is CASSLGVPGQAPGELFF. The CDR3 nucleotides are TGCGCCAGCAGCCTAGGGGTCCCGGGACAGGCTCCAGGGGAGCTGTTTTTT.

V usage is TRBV9 and J usage is TRBJ1-1; 9 nucleotides align to TRBD1. The CDR3 contains 13 residues. After removal of 4 bases from V and 11 bases from J, the junction contained 9 bases not matched to a gene. The germline CDR1 and CDR2 sequences are SGDLS and YYNGEE. CDR3 in DNA: TGTGCCAGCAGCCCCGGACAGGGGAGGCTGGCTTTCTTT. Translation: CASSPGQGRLAFF.

J is TRBJ1-2 and V is TRBV6-5; 8 positions agree with TRBD1. The CDR3 runs to 13 residues. Germline values: CDR1 MNHEY, CDR2 SVGAGI. Trimming took 6 bases from V and 3 from J; bases not matched to a gene: 3. The CDR3 coding sequence is TGTGCCAGCAGGGGACAGGTCCACTATGGCTACACCTTC. It translates to CASRGQVHYGYTF.

This clone was detected only a few times. The CDR3 DNA reads as TGTGCCAGCTCCTCAAGGGGGATAGGAAATCAGCCCCAGCATTTT. The encoded protein is CASSSRGIGNQPQHF. The J gene is TRBJ1-5, the V gene TRBV2; D is perhaps TRBD1 (6 bases). The germline gives CDR1 SNHLY, CDR2 FYNNEI. The CDR3 spans 15 residues. V lost 8 bases, J lost 4 bases, and 18 bases lay in between.

V gene TRBV7-3 combines with J gene TRBJ2-1; 9 nucleotides align to TRBD2. With 2 bases clipped from V and 4 bases from J, the junction kept 3 bases outside the gene matches. This CDR3 has 15 amino acids. Germline values: CDR1 SGHTA, CDR2 FQGTGA. CDR3 residues: CASSLRREGYNEQFF. DNA of the CDR3: TGTGCCAGCAGCTTACGGCGGGAGGGTTACAATGAGCAGTTCTTC. Drawing the rest from reference TRBV7-3 and TRBJ2-1, the complete variable domain is GAGVSQTPSNKVTEKGKYVELRCDPISGHTALYWYRQSLGQGPEFLIYFQGTGAADDSGLPNDRFFAVRPEGSVSTLKIQRTERGDSAVYLCASSLRREGYNEQFFGPGTRLTVL.

This chain uses TRBV3-1 (or the pseudogene TRBV3-2) with TRBJ2-5; D ambiguous. The germline CDR1 and CDR2 sequences are LGHDT and YNNKEL (reference sequence). The CDR3 runs to 11 residues. Trimming cost V 10 bases and J 5 bases, with 11 bases left between them. DNA of the CDR3: TGTGCCACCCAGGTGGTGGAGACCCAGTACTTC. Amino acids: CATQVVETQYF.

The chain employs TRBV27 and TRBJ1-5; TRBD1 might be the D (5 bases). V shed 5 bases and J shed 2 bases, with 10 bases lying between them. Per germline, CDR1 MNHEY and CDR2 SMNVEV (reference sequence). This CDR3 spans 14 amino acids. The CDR3 DNA is TGTGCCAGCAGTCCCTCGACAGGCAATCAGCCCCAGCATTTT. This encodes CASSPSTGNQPQHF.

CDR3 loop: CASSPLAGSGFRETQYF. In DNA form, the CDR3 reads TGTGCCAGCAGCCCCCTGGCGGGATCGGGGTTCCGAGAGACCCAGTACTTC. The chain couples TRBV2 to TRBJ2-5; a possible D gene is TRBD2 (6 bases). This CDR3 has 17 residues. Trimming removed 6 bases from V and 4 bases from J, with 24 bases in between. Germline V gives CDR1 SNHLY, CDR2 FYNNEI.

The chain employs TRBV5-6 and TRBJ1-1; TRBD1 matches at 11 bases. The CDR3 has 14 amino acids. From germline, CDR1 is SGHDT and CDR2 YYEEEE. Trimming removed 2 bases from V and 5 bases from J; junction bases left unmatched: 2. This CDR3 is CASSFGDRGTEAFF. As DNA, the CDR3 is TGTGCCAGCAGCTTCGGGGACAGGGGGACTGAAGCTTTCTTT.

The rearrangement joins TRBV6-1 to TRBJ2-5; no clear D. The CDR3 has 14 amino acids. In germline, CDR1 is MNHNS, CDR2 SASEGT. Trimming cost V 3 bases and J 5 bases, with 13 bases left between them. The CDR3 spells CASSEVARAETQYF. The CDR3 nucleotides are TGTGCCAGCAGTGAGGTCGCGCGTGCGGAGACCCAGTACTTC.

The DNA of the CDR3 is TGTGCCAGCAGCGAACAGGGAAGTAATGAAAAACTGTTTTTT. Translated, it gives CASSEQGSNEKLFF. V gene TRBV5-4 combines with J gene TRBJ1-4; D may be TRBD1 (6 bases). The germline V gene has CDR1 SGHNT and CDR2 YYREEE (reference sequence). Trimming stripped 4 bases from V and 4 bases from J, with 11 bases between. The CDR3 is 14 residues long. The whole variable domain, filled in from reference TRBV5-4 and TRBJ1-4, reads ETGVTQSPTHLIKTRGQQVTLRCSSQSGHNTVSWYQQALGQGPQFIFQYYREEENGRGNFPPRFSGLQFPNYSSELNVNALELDDSALYLCASSEQGSNEKLFFGSGTQLSVL.

In its sample, this clone was seen a few times. V is TRBV27 and J is TRBJ1-3; 7 bases are shared with TRBD1. J was trimmed by 11 bases and V by 3 bases; bases with no gene match: 4. There are 12 residues in the CDR3. The germline V gene has CDR1 MNHEY and CDR2 SMNVEV (reference sequence). For the CDR3, the DNA is TGTGCCAGCAGTTTTCTACAGGGGCCCATATATTTT. Translated: CASSFLQGPIYF.

This sequence joins TRBV6-5 and TRBJ1-3, with 7 nucleotides matching TRBD1. This CDR3 is 15 amino acids long. CDR1 is MNHEY and CDR2 is SVGAGI in the germline V gene. V gave up 6 bases and J gave up 0 bases; unmatched junction bases: 5. The CDR3 bases are TGTGCCAGCAGATCGACAGGGTCCTCTGGAAACACCATATATTTT. It specifies CASRSTGSSGNTIYF.

The chain combines TRBV9 with TRBJ1-2; 8 nucleotides line up with TRBD1. Germline V gene lookup returns CDR1 SGDLS and CDR2 YYNGEE. The CDR3 is 19 residues long. V dropped 0 bases and J dropped 1; count of bases not matched to a gene: 14. CDR3 sequence reads: CASSVEGGRGPLDNYGYTF. CDR3 sequence (DNA): TGTGCCAGCAGCGTAGAAGGCGGCAGGGGGCCCCTGGATAACTATGGCTACACCTTC.

V gene TRBV19 combines with J gene TRBJ2-5; D possibly corresponds to TRBD1 (5 bases). V shed 6 bases and J shed 2 bases, with 10 bases lying between them. The length of the CDR3 is 13 residues. Germline CDR1 reads LNHDA; CDR2 reads SQIVND (reference sequence). The CDR3 DNA reads as TGTGCCAGTAGCCAGGGTTGGCAAGAGACCCAGTACTTC. This encodes CASSQGWQETQYF.

This chain connects TRBV28 to TRBJ1-2; D gene uncertain. This CDR3 is built from 12 residues. Trimming removed 6 bases from V and 5 bases from J, with 10 bases in between. Germline CDR1 MDHEN, CDR2 SYDVKM. The CDR3 nucleotides read TGTGCCAGCAGCCCTAAGCCTTATGGCTACACCTTC. This encodes CASSPKPYGYTF.

J is TRBJ1-3 and V is TRBV2; possibly TRBD1 for D (5 bases). CDR1 and CDR2 (germline): SNHLY, FYNNEI. V gave up 7 bases and J gave up 0 bases, with 13 bases separating them. The CDR3 has 15 amino acids. CDR3 amino acids: CASITGSSSGNTIYF. The CDR3 DNA is TGTGCCAGCATCACAGGTTCTAGCTCTGGAAACACCATATATTTT.

In its sample, this clone was seen once. The V gene is TRBV7-9, the J gene TRBJ1-5; a possible D gene is TRBD1 (5 bases). Germline assignment: CDR1 SEHNR and CDR2 FQNEAQ (reference sequence). The CDR3 is 14 residues long. The V end was cut by 3 bases, the J end by 5 bases, with 11 bases between. The chain's CDR3 is CASSFAPGDQPQHF. The CDR3 DNA follows: TGTGCCAGCAGCTTTGCCCCGGGGGATCAGCCCCAGCATTTT.

Only one count was recorded for this clone. J is TRBJ1-3 and V is TRBV10-3; 12 bases match TRBD1. CDR1 and CDR2 (germline): ENHRY, SYGVKD. The CDR3 is 16 residues long. The junction had 3 bases not matched to a gene; V was cut back by 2 bases and J by 4 bases. The CDR3 DNA reads as TGTGCCATCAGTGAGGGGACAGGGGGCGCCGGAAACACCATATATTTT. Its protein product is CAISEGTGGAGNTIYF.

In DNA form, the CDR3 reads TGTGCCAGCAGCGGCGGGACAGGGGATAGCAATCAGCCCCAGCATTTT. Translated: CASSGGTGDSNQPQHF. The chain uses TRBV9 and TRBJ1-5; 10 positions agree with TRBD1. V trimming: 3 bases; J trimming: 0 bases; junction bases outside the gene matches: 3. The CDR3 length is 16 residues. Germline CDR1 and CDR2: SGDLS and YYNGEE.

This chain uses TRBV6-6 with TRBJ2-7; D possibly corresponds to TRBD2 (5 bases). CDR3 length: 15 amino acids. V was cut by 1 base and J by 4 bases, with 14 bases left in between. Germline assignment: CDR1 MNHNY and CDR2 SVGAGI (reference sequence). The CDR3 here is CASSYYSPRGYEQYF. In DNA form, the CDR3 reads TGTGCCAGCAGTTACTATTCGCCTCGGGGATACGAGCAGTACTTC.

V and J are TRBV18 and TRBJ2-3, with TRBD2 matching 9 bases. The J segment lost 3 bases and the V segment lost 6 bases, leaving 10 bases of the junction unmatched. CDR1 is KGHSH, CDR2 LQKENI, per germline. The CDR3 runs to 16 residues. The CDR3 is CASSPGVSGGTDTQYF. DNA for the CDR3: TGTGCCAGCTCCCCGGGGGTTAGCGGGGGAACAGATACGCAGTATTTT.

The chain links TRBV5-1 to TRBJ2-2, with D possibly being TRBD2 (5 bases). Looked up from germline, CDR1 is SGHRS and CDR2 is YFSETQ. This CDR3 is 13 amino acids long. The ends were cut back, 7 bases at V and 8 bases at J, with 15 bases in the middle. CDR3 sequence reads: CASGGIPGGELFF. CDR3 DNA: TGCGCCAGCGGAGGCATACCTGGGGGGGAGCTGTTTTTT.

This clone was observed a handful of times. The chain employs TRBV6-5 and TRBJ1-2, with 7 bases lining up with TRBD1. The CDR3 loop spans 14 amino acids. Trimming took 6 bases from V and 4 from J; bases not matched to a gene: 8. Germline CDR1 and CDR2: MNHEY and SVGAGI. Here the CDR3 reads CASSRTGVGYGYTF. The CDR3 DNA is TGTGCCAGCAGCAGAACAGGGGTTGGCTATGGCTACACCTTC.

The V gene is TRBV28, the J gene TRBJ1-1, with D perhaps matching TRBD1 (6 bases). The V gene lost 2 bases and the J gene lost 4 bases, with 11 bases spanning the gap. CDR3 length equals 14 residues. Germline V lookup: CDR1 MDHEN, CDR2 SYDVKM. In nucleotides, the CDR3 is TGTGCCAGCAGTTTAGCCAGGGGTGGCACTGAAGCTTTCTTT. This encodes CASSLARGGTEAFF.

The rearrangement uses TRBV12-5 and TRBJ1-3; 8 nucleotides match TRBD1. Germline V CDR1 and CDR2: LGHNT, FRNRAP. V was clipped by 1 base and J by 3 bases; unmatched bases: 2. The CDR3 consists of 15 residues. CDR3 coding DNA: TGTGCTAGTGGTTTGGCGACAGGGGTTGGAAACACCATATATTTT. Protein product: CASGLATGVGNTIYF.

The chain links TRBV10-3 to TRBJ1-4; D is uncertain. V was pared by 1 base and J by 5 bases, with 5 bases between. The CDR3 runs to 13 residues. Germline V CDR1 and CDR2: ENHRY, SYGVKD. The CDR3 DNA is TGTGCCATCAGTGAGTACGGGAATGAAAAACTGTTTTTT. Its translation is CAISEYGNEKLFF.

The V and J genes are TRBV4-1 and TRBJ2-2; D is perhaps TRBD2 (7 bases). V shed 2 bases and J shed 0 bases, with 16 bases lying between them. Germline V gives CDR1 MGHRA, CDR2 YSYEKL. The CDR3 length is 18 residues. In DNA, the CDR3 is TGCGCCAGCAGCCAACAAGGGACGGGGGGCACGAACACCGGGGAGCTGTTTTTT. It translates to CASSQQGTGGTNTGELFF.